Detailed here is one TCR beta chain. The data stem from a study of T cell changes during pregnancy in multiple sclerosis. The germline gives CDR1 SGHRS, CDR2 YFSETQ. CDR3 length: 15 residues. With 2 bases removed from V and 0 bases from J, the gap between germline ends came to 9 bases. Sequenced by immunoSEQ multiplex PCR; TCRdb stores in-frame clones only, minus some. The sample includes roughly 93,000 clones, approximately 90% of them seen just once. Sequencing used peripheral blood, obtained before pregnancy. V is TRBV5-1 and J is TRBJ2-1, with D unclear. This receptor was obtained from a female donor with multiple sclerosis, enrolled in a pregnancy study. CDR3 loop: CASSFLVGSYNEQFF. The CDR3 nucleotides read TGCGCCAGCAGCTTTTTGGTCGGCTCCTACAATGAGCAGTTCTTC.